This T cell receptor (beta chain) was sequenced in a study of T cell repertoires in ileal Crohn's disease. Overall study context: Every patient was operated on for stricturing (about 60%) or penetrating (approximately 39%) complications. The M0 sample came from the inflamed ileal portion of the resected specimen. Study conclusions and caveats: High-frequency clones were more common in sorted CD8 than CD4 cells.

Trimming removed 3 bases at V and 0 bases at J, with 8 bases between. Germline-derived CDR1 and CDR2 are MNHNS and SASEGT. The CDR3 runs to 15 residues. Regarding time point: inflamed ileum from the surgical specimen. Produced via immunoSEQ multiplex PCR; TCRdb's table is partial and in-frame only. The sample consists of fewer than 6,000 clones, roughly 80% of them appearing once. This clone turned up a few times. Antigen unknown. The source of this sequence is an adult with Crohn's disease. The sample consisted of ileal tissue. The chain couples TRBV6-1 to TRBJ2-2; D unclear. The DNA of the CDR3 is TGTGCCAGCAGTGAGGTCGGACCGAACACCGGGGAGCTGTTTTTT. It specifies CASSEVGPNTGELFF.